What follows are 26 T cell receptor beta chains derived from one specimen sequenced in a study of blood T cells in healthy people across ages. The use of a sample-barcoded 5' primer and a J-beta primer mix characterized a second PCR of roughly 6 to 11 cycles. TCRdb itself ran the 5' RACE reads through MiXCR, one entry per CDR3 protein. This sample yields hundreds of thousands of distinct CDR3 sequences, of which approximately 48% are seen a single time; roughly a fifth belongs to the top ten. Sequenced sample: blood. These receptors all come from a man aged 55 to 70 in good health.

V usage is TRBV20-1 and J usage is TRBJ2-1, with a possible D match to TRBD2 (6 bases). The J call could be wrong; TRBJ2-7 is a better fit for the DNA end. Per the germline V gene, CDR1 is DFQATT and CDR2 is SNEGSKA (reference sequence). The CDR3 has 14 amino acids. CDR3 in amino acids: CSATTGSSYNEQYF. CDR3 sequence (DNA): TGCAGTGCTACAACCGGGAGCTCCTACAATGAGCAGTACTTC.

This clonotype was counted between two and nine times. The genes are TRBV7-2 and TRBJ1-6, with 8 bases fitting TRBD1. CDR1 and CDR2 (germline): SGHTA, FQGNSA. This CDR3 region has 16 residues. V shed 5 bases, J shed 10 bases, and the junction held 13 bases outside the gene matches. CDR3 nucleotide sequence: TGTGCCAGCAGCGCGGAGTCAGGGGGCGTATCGTCACCCCTCCACTTT. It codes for CASSAESGGVSSPLHF.

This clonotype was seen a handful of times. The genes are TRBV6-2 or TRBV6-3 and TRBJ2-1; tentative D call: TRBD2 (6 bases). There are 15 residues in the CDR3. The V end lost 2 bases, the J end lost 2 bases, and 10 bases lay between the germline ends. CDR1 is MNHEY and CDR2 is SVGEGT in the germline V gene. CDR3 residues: CASSYDGGAYNEQFF. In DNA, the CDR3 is TGTGCCAGCAGTTACGATGGCGGGGCCTACAATGAGCAGTTCTTC.

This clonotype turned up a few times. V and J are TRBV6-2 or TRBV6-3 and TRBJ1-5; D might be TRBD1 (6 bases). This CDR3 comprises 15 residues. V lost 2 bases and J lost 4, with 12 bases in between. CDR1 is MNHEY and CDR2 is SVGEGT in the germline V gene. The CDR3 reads CASSYGTPRNQPQHF. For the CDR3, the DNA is TGTGCCAGCAGTTACGGGACACCTCGTAATCAGCCCCAGCATTTT.

CDR3 DNA sequence: TGCAGTGCTAGAGATTACGAAAAGGAGACCCAGTACTTC. It is translated as CSARDYEKETQYF. This chain connects TRBV20-1 to TRBJ2-5, with D uncertain. Trimming removed 0 bases from V and 5 bases from J, with 10 bases in between. Germline CDR1 DFQATT, CDR2 SNEGSKA (reference sequence). This CDR3 is 13 amino acids long.

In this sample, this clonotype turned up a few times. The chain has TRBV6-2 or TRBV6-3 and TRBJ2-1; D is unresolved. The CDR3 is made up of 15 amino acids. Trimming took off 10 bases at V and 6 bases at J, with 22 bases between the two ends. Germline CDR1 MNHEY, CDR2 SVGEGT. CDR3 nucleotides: TGTGCCACCGCCGGGCTGCAGGTCATCCTCAATGAGCAGTTCTTC. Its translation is CATAGLQVILNEQFF.

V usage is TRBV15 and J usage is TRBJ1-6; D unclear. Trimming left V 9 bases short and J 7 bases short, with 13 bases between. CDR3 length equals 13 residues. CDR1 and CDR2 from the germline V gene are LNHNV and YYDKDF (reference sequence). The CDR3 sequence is CATKRTANSPLHF. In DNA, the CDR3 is TGTGCCACTAAAAGGACGGCCAATTCACCCCTCCACTTT. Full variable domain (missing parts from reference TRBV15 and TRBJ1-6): DAMVIQNPRYQVTQFGKPVTLSCSQTLNHNVMYWYQQKSSQAPKLLFHYYDKDFNNEADTPDNFQSRRPNTSFCFLDIRSPGLGDTAMYLCATKRTANSPLHFGNGTRLTVT.

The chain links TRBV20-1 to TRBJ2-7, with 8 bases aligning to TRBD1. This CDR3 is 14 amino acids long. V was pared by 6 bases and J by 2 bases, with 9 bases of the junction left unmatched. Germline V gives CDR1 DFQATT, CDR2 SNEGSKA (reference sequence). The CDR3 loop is CSAGPGQGPYEQYF. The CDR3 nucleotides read TGCAGTGCCGGTCCCGGACAGGGCCCCTACGAGCAGTACTTC.

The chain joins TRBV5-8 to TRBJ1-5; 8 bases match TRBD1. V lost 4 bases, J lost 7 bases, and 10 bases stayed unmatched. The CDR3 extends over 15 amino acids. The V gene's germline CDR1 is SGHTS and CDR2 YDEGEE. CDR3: CASSPRDRLSQPQHF. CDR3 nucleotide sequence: TGTGCCAGCAGCCCCCGGGACAGGTTAAGCCAGCCCCAGCATTTT.

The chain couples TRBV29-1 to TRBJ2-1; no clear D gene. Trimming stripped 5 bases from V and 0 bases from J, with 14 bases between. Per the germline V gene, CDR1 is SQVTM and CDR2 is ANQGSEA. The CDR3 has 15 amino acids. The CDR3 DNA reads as TGCAGCGTTAATTCAGCCTTCAGCTCCTACAATGAGCAGTTCTTC. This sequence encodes CSVNSAFSSYNEQFF.

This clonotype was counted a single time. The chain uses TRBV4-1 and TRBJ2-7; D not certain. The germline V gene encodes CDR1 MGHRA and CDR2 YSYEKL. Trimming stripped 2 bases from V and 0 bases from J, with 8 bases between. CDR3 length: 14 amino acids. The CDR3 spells CASSQRSDSYEQYF. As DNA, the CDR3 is TGCGCCAGCAGCCAACGTTCGGACTCCTACGAGCAGTACTTC.

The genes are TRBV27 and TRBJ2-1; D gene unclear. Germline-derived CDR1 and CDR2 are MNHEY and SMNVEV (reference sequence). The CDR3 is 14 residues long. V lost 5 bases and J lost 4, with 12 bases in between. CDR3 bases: TGTGCCAGCAGTCCTCTAACGCCGTACAATGAGCAGTTCTTC. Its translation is CASSPLTPYNEQFF.

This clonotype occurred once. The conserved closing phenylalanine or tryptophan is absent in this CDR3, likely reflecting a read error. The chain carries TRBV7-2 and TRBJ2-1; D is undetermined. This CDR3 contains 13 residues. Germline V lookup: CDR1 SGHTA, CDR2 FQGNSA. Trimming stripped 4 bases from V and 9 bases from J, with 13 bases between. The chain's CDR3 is CASSSRYQAEQFS. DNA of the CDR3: TGTGCCAGCAGCTCACGGTATCAGGCTGAGCAGTTCTCC.

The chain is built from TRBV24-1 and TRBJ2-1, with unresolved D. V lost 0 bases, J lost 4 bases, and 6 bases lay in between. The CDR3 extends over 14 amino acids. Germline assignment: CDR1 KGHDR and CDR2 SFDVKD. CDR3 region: CATSDLPDYNEQFF. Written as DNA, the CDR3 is TGTGCCACCAGTGATTTGCCGGATTACAATGAGCAGTTCTTC.

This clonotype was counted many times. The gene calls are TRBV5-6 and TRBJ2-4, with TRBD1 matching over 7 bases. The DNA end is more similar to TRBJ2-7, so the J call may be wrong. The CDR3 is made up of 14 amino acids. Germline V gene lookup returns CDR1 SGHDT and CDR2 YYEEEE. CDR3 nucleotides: TGTGCCAGCAGCTTGCCGGGACAGATGGGCGAGCAGTACTTC. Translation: CASSLPGQMGEQYF.

CDR3 sequence (DNA): TGTGCCAGCAGCCATAGCGGGGGGGCCGGCAATGAGCAGTTCTTC. Protein product: CASSHSGGAGNEQFF. The chain links TRBV3-1 to TRBJ2-1, with 11 bases fitting TRBD2. J lost 6 bases, V lost 3 bases, and 4 bases had no gene match. The CDR3 runs to 15 residues. CDR1 is LGHDT, CDR2 YNNKEL, per germline (reference sequence).

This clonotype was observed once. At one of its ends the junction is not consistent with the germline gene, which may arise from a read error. The CDR3 coding sequence is TGTGCCGGCAGTTACTCGGTCCACAGGTCTCGCTCTGGGGCCAACGTCCTGACTTTC. Translating it yields CAGSYSVHRSRSGANVLTF. J is TRBJ2-6 and V is TRBV6-5; a possible D gene is TRBD1 (5 bases). Germline values: CDR1 MNHEY, CDR2 SVGAGI. The CDR3 is 19 amino acids.

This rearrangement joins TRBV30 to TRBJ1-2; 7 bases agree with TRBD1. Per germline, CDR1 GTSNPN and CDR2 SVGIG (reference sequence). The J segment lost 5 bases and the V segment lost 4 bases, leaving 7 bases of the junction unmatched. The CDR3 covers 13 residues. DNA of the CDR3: TGTGCCTGGAACCCGCAGGGGGAGTATGGCTACACCTTC. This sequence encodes CAWNPQGEYGYTF.

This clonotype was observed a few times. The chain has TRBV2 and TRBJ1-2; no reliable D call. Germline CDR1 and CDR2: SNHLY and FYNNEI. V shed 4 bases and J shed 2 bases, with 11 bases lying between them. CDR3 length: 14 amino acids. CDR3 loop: CASSGRVLNYGYTF. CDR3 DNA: TGTGCCAGCAGTGGACGGGTCTTAAACTATGGCTACACCTTC.

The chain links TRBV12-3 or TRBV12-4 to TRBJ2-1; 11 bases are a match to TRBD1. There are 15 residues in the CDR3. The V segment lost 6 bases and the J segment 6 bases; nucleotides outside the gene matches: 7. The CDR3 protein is CASSPGTGGFNEQFF. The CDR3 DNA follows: TGTGCCAGCAGCCCAGGGACAGGGGGGTTCAATGAGCAGTTCTTC.

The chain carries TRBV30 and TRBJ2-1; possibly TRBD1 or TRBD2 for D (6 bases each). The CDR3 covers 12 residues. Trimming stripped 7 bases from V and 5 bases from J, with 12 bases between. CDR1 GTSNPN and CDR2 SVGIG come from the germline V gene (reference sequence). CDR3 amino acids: CASRDTNNEQFF. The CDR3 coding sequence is TGTGCCTCGCGGGACACCAACAATGAGCAGTTCTTC.

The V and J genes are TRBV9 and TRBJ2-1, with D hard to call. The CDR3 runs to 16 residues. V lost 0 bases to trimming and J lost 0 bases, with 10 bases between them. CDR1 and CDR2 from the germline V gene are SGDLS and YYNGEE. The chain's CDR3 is CASSVASDPSYNEQFF. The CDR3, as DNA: TGTGCCAGCAGCGTAGCCAGCGACCCCTCCTACAATGAGCAGTTCTTC.

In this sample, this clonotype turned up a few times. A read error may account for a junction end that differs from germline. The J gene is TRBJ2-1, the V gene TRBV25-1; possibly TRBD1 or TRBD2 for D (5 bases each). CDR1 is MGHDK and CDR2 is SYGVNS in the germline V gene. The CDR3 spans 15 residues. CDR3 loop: CASSDARGPYSEQFF. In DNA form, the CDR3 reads TGTGCCAGCAGTGATGCGAGGGGTCCATACAGTGAGCAGTTCTTC.

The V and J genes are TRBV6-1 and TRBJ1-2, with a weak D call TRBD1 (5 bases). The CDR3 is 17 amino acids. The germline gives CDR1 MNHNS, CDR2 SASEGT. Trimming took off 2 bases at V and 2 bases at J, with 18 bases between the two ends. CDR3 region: CASSEWSRVVFNYGYTF. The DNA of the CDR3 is TGTGCCAGCAGTGAATGGAGCAGGGTCGTTTTCAACTATGGCTACACCTTC.

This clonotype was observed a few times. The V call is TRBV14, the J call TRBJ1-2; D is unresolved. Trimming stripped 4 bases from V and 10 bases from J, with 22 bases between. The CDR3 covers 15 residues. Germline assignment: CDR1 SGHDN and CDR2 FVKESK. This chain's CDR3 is CASSPVLDAIWDYTF. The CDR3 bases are TGTGCCAGCAGCCCCGTACTAGACGCGATTTGGGACTACACCTTC. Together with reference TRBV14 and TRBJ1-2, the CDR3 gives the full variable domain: EAGVTQFPSHSVIEKGQTVTLRCDPISGHDNLYWYRRVMGKEIKFLLHFVKESKQDESGMPNNRFLAERTGGTYSTLKVQPAELEDSGVYFCASSPVLDAIWDYTFGSGTRLTVV.

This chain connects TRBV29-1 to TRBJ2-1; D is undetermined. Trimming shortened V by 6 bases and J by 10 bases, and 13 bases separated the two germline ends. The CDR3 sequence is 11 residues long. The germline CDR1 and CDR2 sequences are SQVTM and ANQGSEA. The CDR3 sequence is CSVKWGNEQFF. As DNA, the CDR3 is TGCAGCGTCAAATGGGGAAACGAGCAGTTCTTC.